Below are 30 T cell receptor beta chains sequenced from a single sample in a study of blood T cell repertoires in COVID-19. TCRdb's copy holds only in-frame clones and misses some; the assay was immunoSEQ multiplex PCR. The sample lists over 200,000 clones; approximately 83% were seen once. Sample: peripheral blood. These receptor sequences come from a woman aged 25 to 39 who had recovered from COVID-19.

The chain couples TRBV19 to TRBJ2-1; TRBD1 aligns across 9 bases. The CDR3 totals 15 residues. Unmatched junction bases numbered 8, after V lost 7 bases and J lost 4 bases. Germline loops: CDR1 LNHDA, CDR2 SQIVND (reference sequence). The CDR3 here is CASTSGTGSYNEQFF. The CDR3 region has the DNA TGTGCCAGTACCTCCGGGACAGGGTCGTACAATGAGCAGTTCTTC.

J is TRBJ1-2 and V is TRBV30; the match to TRBD1 covers 9 bases. There are 14 residues in the CDR3. Germline lookup yields CDR1 GTSNPN and CDR2 SVGIG (reference sequence). V was pared by 3 bases and J by 2 bases, with 4 bases of the junction left unmatched. The CDR3 DNA reads TGTGCCTGGAGCGTCGGACAGGGGAACTATGGCTACACCTTC. It is translated as CAWSVGQGNYGYTF. Full variable domain (missing parts from reference TRBV30 and TRBJ1-2): SQTIHQWPATLVQPVGSPLSLECTVEGTSNPNLYWYRQAAGRGLQLLFYSVGIGQISSEVPQNLSASRPQDRQFILSSKKLLLSDSGFYLCAWSVGQGNYGYTFGSGTRLTVV.

The rearrangement joins TRBV18 to TRBJ1-1; the D gene is possibly TRBD1 (6 bases). Germline V gene lookup returns CDR1 KGHSH and CDR2 LQKENI. The CDR3 extends over 16 amino acids. V dropped 3 bases and J dropped 4 bases, with 18 bases sitting between them. This chain's CDR3 is CASSPPIGQGSTEAFF. The CDR3 DNA reads TGTGCCAGCTCACCCCCTATCGGGCAGGGGAGCACTGAAGCTTTCTTT.

The rearrangement uses TRBV7-3 and TRBJ2-7, with 9 bases fitting TRBD2. The germline V gene encodes CDR1 SGHTA and CDR2 FQGTGA. The junction had 6 bases not matched to a gene; V was cut back by 5 bases and J by 1 base. This CDR3 has 15 residues. The CDR3 DNA reads TGTGCCAGCAGCCATAGCGGGGGCGGATCCTACGAGCAGTACTTC. Protein sequence: CASSHSGGGSYEQYF. Looking up the rest from reference TRBV7-3 and TRBJ2-7 gives the full variable domain: GAGVSQTPSNKVTEKGKYVELRCDPISGHTALYWYRQSLGQGPEFLIYFQGTGAADDSGLPNDRFFAVRPEGSVSTLKIQRTERGDSAVYLCASSHSGGGSYEQYFGPGTRLTVT.

J is TRBJ2-2 and V is TRBV6-5; perhaps TRBD2 as D (5 bases). The V end was cut by 7 bases, the J end by 4 bases, with 7 bases between. The CDR3 runs to 12 residues. The germline V gene has CDR1 MNHEY and CDR2 SVGAGI. The chain's CDR3 is CASNRGTGELFF. As DNA, the CDR3 is TGTGCCAGCAACCGGGGCACCGGGGAGCTGTTTTTT.

The J gene is TRBJ1-5, the V gene TRBV2; TRBD1 matches at 7 bases. Germline CDR1 SNHLY, CDR2 FYNNEI. The V segment lost 6 bases and the J segment 7 bases; nucleotides outside the gene matches: 9. The CDR3 has 14 amino acids. The CDR3 DNA reads as TGTGCCAGCAGACGACAGGGTTTAGAACAGCCCCAGCATTTT. Amino acid sequence: CASRRQGLEQPQHF.

The J gene is TRBJ2-2, the V gene TRBV6-4, with D hard to call. Looked up from germline, CDR1 is MRHNA and CDR2 is SNTAGT. V was shortened by 4 bases and J by 4 bases, with 7 bases between the two germline ends. The CDR3 consists of 13 residues. CDR3 amino acids: CASSAGTTGELFF. DNA for the CDR3: TGTGCCAGCAGTGCGGGTACCACCGGGGAGCTGTTTTTT.

The chain is built from TRBV18 and TRBJ1-6; TRBD1 matches 9 bases. V shed 3 bases, J shed 7 bases, and the junction held 7 bases outside the gene matches. CDR1 is KGHSH, CDR2 LQKENI, per germline. This CDR3 contains 16 residues. CDR3 sequence (DNA): TGTGCCAGCTCACCCTATGGACAGGGGAGCAATTCACCCCTCCACTTT. Amino acids: CASSPYGQGSNSPLHF.

The chain has TRBV5-1 and TRBJ2-1; unclear D gene. The CDR3 spans 16 residues. V was pared by 4 bases and J by 0 bases, with 14 bases between. CDR1 and CDR2 (germline): SGHRS, YFSETQ. Written as DNA, the CDR3 is TGCGCCAGCAGCCCCTACTCGGAGAGCTCCTACAATGAGCAGTTCTTC. Translating gives CASSPYSESSYNEQFF.

This clone was counted only a few times. The chain employs TRBV15 and TRBJ2-7; 9 nucleotides align to TRBD1. The ends lost 4 bases at V and 5 bases at J; junction bases unmatched: 12. CDR3 length equals 16 residues. Germline assignment: CDR1 LNHNV and CDR2 YYDKDF (reference sequence). The CDR3 reads CATSKETGTGKDEQYF. CDR3 in DNA: TGTGCCACCAGCAAAGAAACCGGGACAGGGAAGGACGAGCAGTACTTC.

This clone showed up just once. The chain uses TRBV7-2 and TRBJ2-5, with unresolved D. V shed 3 bases and J shed 1 base, with 6 bases lying between them. The CDR3 runs to 13 residues. CDR1 SGHTA and CDR2 FQGNSA come from the germline V gene. The CDR3 DNA follows: TGTGCCAGCAGCTTGGCCTTCCAAGAGACCCAGTACTTC. Translating gives CASSLAFQETQYF.

The J gene is TRBJ2-1, the V gene TRBV7-9; maybe TRBD2 (6 bases). Germline values: CDR1 SEHNR, CDR2 FQNEAQ (reference sequence). This CDR3 contains 15 residues. V gave up 7 bases and J gave up 4 bases, with 17 bases separating them. In DNA, the CDR3 is TGTGCCAGCATCGCCCGGGACTCCCCATACAATGAGCAGTTCTTC. Translated: CASIARDSPYNEQFF.

This chain connects TRBV12-3 or TRBV12-4 to TRBJ2-3; D is unclear. Trimming left V 5 bases short and J 9 bases short, with 9 bases between. This CDR3 is built from 11 residues. CDR3 protein: CASSIGRTQYF. Here the CDR3 DNA reads TGTGCCAGCAGTATCGGTAGAACGCAGTATTTT.

The genes are TRBV6-5 and TRBJ2-1, with TRBD1 matching 7 bases. The junction had 3 bases not matched to a gene; V was cut back by 2 bases and J by 2 bases. This CDR3 contains 15 residues. CDR1 MNHEY and CDR2 SVGAGI come from the germline V gene. The CDR3 coding sequence is TGTGCCAGCAGTTACAGTCAGGGGGCCTACAATGAGCAGTTCTTC. Encoded protein: CASSYSQGAYNEQFF.

A single count supports this clone. The chain employs TRBV19 and TRBJ2-1, with 12 bases aligning to TRBD2. This CDR3 spans 17 amino acids. Germline CDR1 reads LNHDA; CDR2 reads SQIVND (reference sequence). V shed 8 bases, J shed 5 bases, and the junction held 13 bases outside the gene matches. Here the CDR3 DNA reads TGTGCCAGTCTTTCGAGACTAGCGGGGGATTCCAACAATGAGCAGTTCTTC. This translates into CASLSRLAGDSNNEQFF.

The chain links TRBV2 to TRBJ2-7; D perhaps matches TRBD2 (5 bases). Trimming left V 7 bases short and J 1 base short, with 23 bases between. The CDR3 covers 17 residues. CDR1 is SNHLY, CDR2 FYNNEI, per germline. CDR3 protein: CASKSDALRVVSYEQYF. CDR3 nucleotides: TGTGCCAGCAAGTCCGATGCGTTGCGGGTTGTTTCCTACGAGCAGTACTTC. The whole variable domain, filled in from reference TRBV2 and TRBJ2-7, reads EPEVTQTPSHQVTQMGQEVILRCVPISNHLYFYWYRQILGQKVEFLVSFYNNEISEKSEIFDDQFSVERPDGSNFTLKIRSTKLEDSAMYFCASKSDALRVVSYEQYFGPGTRLTVT.

The chain recombines TRBV7-3 with TRBJ2-3; 7 bases map to TRBD1. CDR3 size: 15 residues. Looked up from germline, CDR1 is SGHTA and CDR2 is FQGTGA. The V segment lost 3 bases and the J segment 0 bases; nucleotides outside the gene matches: 3. The CDR3 protein is CASSLTGTSTDTQYF. The CDR3 DNA is TGTGCCAGCAGCTTGACAGGGACGAGCACAGATACGCAGTATTTT.

This clone was seen just once. The same CDR3 is also encoded by other DNA sequences in this sample. The chain joins TRBV3-1 (or the pseudogene TRBV3-2) to TRBJ2-3, with 8 bases that match TRBD2. This CDR3 is built from 16 residues. V lost 1 base to trimming and J lost 0 bases; unmatched junction nucleotides: 3. CDR1 is LGHDT, CDR2 YNNKEL, per germline (reference sequence). CDR3 in amino acids: CASSQGLAGSTDTQYF. In nucleotides, the CDR3 is TGTGCCAGCAGCCAAGGGCTAGCGGGCAGCACAGATACGCAGTATTTT.

This chain uses TRBV19 with TRBJ2-3, with D possibly matching TRBD1 (6 bases). CDR3 size: 18 residues. The V end was cut by 2 bases, the J end by 7 bases, with 25 bases between. Germline CDR1 reads LNHDA; CDR2 reads SQIVND (reference sequence). Here the CDR3 reads CASSISPQGWTAQNTQYF. The CDR3 nucleotides read TGTGCCAGTAGTATAAGCCCTCAAGGGTGGACAGCACAGAATACGCAGTATTTT.

This clone has more than one count but fewer than ten. The chain joins TRBV11-1 to TRBJ1-5, with 10 nucleotides matching TRBD1. The J segment lost 6 bases and the V segment lost 5 bases, leaving 1 base of the junction unmatched. Germline CDR1 reads SGHAT; CDR2 reads FQDESV (reference sequence). CDR3 size: 13 residues. The CDR3 DNA reads as TGTGCCAGCAGCCGGACAGGGGGTCAGCCCCAGCATTTT. This translates into CASSRTGGQPQHF.

This clone occurred once. The chain is built from TRBV18 and TRBJ2-1, with a weak D call TRBD1 (5 bases). This CDR3 spans 14 amino acids. Deletions cut 0 bases from V and 9 bases from J, with 12 bases between. Germline assignment: CDR1 KGHSH and CDR2 LQKENI. DNA of the CDR3: TGTGCCAGCTCACCACCGGGGCGGTGGGGTGAGCAGTTCTTC. As protein: CASSPPGRWGEQFF.

The V call is TRBV5-1, the J call TRBJ1-5, with TRBD1 matching 9 bases. Germline V CDR1 and CDR2: SGHRS, YFSETQ. The CDR3 is 16 amino acids. Trimming took 3 bases from V and 1 from J; bases not matched to a gene: 5. This chain's CDR3 is CASSWGDRESNQPQHF. The DNA for the CDR3 is TGCGCCAGCAGCTGGGGGGACAGGGAAAGCAATCAGCCCCAGCATTTT.

V and J are TRBV5-1 and TRBJ2-3, with TRBD2 as a possible D gene (6 bases). The CDR3 is 15 amino acids. Looked up from germline, CDR1 is SGHRS and CDR2 is YFSETQ. Trimming shortened V by 4 bases and J by 6 bases, and 18 bases separated the two germline ends. Here the CDR3 reads CASSNGDSASDTQYF. In nucleotides, the CDR3 is TGCGCCAGCAGCAACGGGGACTCCGCCAGTGATACGCAGTATTTT.

CDR3 protein: CASSENSLGYGYTF. Here the CDR3 DNA reads TGTGCCAGCAGTGAAAACAGTCTGGGCTATGGCTACACCTTC. The J gene is TRBJ1-2, the V gene TRBV6-1; D is uncertain. Trimming left V 2 bases short and J 4 bases short, with 11 bases between. CDR3 length equals 14 residues. Germline V lookup: CDR1 MNHNS, CDR2 SASEGT.

J is TRBJ2-7 and V is TRBV6-4, with D possibly matching TRBD2 (6 bases). From germline, CDR1 is MRHNA and CDR2 SNTAGT. V was clipped by 5 bases and J by 5 bases, with 7 bases between them. The CDR3 consists of 11 residues. Here the CDR3 reads CASSPGDEQYF. Written as DNA, the CDR3 is TGTGCCAGCAGTCCGGGGGACGAGCAGTACTTC.

V usage is TRBV7-2 and J usage is TRBJ2-5, with TRBD2 matching 9 bases. The CDR3 loop spans 13 amino acids. V lost 4 bases, J lost 4 bases, and 1 base stayed unmatched. Germline CDR1 SGHTA, CDR2 FQGNSA. The DNA of the CDR3 is TGTGCCAGCAGCTCGCGGGGGGGAGAGACCCAGTACTTC. Its translation is CASSSRGGETQYF.

The chain carries TRBV5-1 and TRBJ2-5; D is perhaps TRBD2 (6 bases). The CDR3 is 14 residues long. V shed 0 bases and J shed 4 bases, with 10 bases lying between them. Germline V gene sequence: CDR1 SGHRS, CDR2 YFSETQ. The CDR3 is CASSLGRGRETQYF. CDR3 bases: TGCGCCAGCAGCTTGGGGCGGGGAAGAGAGACCCAGTACTTC.

The chain employs TRBV18 and TRBJ1-2; D gene unclear. The V gene lost 2 bases and the J gene lost 2 bases, with 9 bases spanning the gap. Germline CDR1 and CDR2: KGHSH and LQKENI. CDR3 length equals 14 residues. The CDR3 loop reads CASSPSRENYGYTF. CDR3 bases: TGTGCCAGCTCACCAAGTAGAGAAAACTATGGCTACACCTTC.

V is TRBV5-6 and J is TRBJ2-5; the D gene is possibly TRBD1 (5 bases). CDR1 is SGHDT, CDR2 YYEEEE, per germline. CDR3 length equals 13 residues. The V and J ends lost 5 bases and 5 bases respectively, with 13 bases between them. CDR3 DNA: TGTGCCAGCAGGTCAGGGAAGGATGAGACCCAGTACTTC. As protein: CASRSGKDETQYF.

This chain links TRBV5-1 with TRBJ2-5; 7 nucleotides match TRBD2. Losses at the gene ends were 4 bases for V and 6 bases for J; bases not matched to a gene: 6. The V gene's germline CDR1 is SGHRS and CDR2 YFSETQ. The CDR3 length is 13 residues. The CDR3 sequence: CASSRGTMQTQYF. CDR3 sequence (DNA): TGCGCCAGCAGCCGCGGGACTATGCAGACCCAGTACTTC.